This T cell receptor (beta chain) came from a study of post-analysis software for immune sequencing data. In the study overall: Clinical courses comprised relapsing-remitting, secondary progressive and progressive-relapsing multiple sclerosis.

Looked up from germline, CDR1 is MGHDK and CDR2 is SYGVNS. V lost 6 bases and J 3 bases, leaving 16 bases between the germline ends. The CDR3 runs to 15 residues. Prepared TCR beta cDNA libraries contained unique molecular identifiers. TCRdb called the PCR reads again in MiXCR, with one record for every CDR3 protein. The table shows hundreds of thousands of distinct CDR3 sequences, with 53% occurring only once. Whole-study results and caveats: F-measure co-clustering was strong for batch-matched samples. In multiple sclerosis, normalized Chao1 diversity was significantly below that of controls. Elevated frequency relative to controls characterized roughly five TRBV segments in patients, TRBV5-6, TRBV5-1 and TRBV20-1 among them.

About this clonotype itself: Its antigen is still unknown.

The rearrangement links TRBV25-1 to TRBJ2-3; D may be TRBD1 or TRBD2 (7 bases each). The TCR was taken from a girl aged 5 to 17 with multiple sclerosis. Specimen: blood. CDR3 nucleotides: TGTGCCAGCAGAGTACAGGGGAGGGGTACAGATACGCAGTATTTT. It codes for CASRVQGRGTDTQYF.